What follows describes a single T cell receptor beta chain. What this receptor recognizes is not known. Within one base of it there is no much larger clone, and no base qualities were kept. This sample stems from a study of T-cell memory formation after mild COVID-19 (dated by TCRdb to about 2021). Regarding the research as a whole: TCR sequence clusters from the two donors were found to be largely donor specific. Two young, previously healthy adult volunteers made up the cohort, one male and one female. T-cell clones expanding and contracting after mild COVID-19 in a couple of donors were tracked by longitudinal TCRalpha and TCRbeta repertoire sequencing. The paper as a whole reports these results and caveats: From day 15 to 85, contracting clones showed balanced CD4/CD8 phenotypes, whereas a second wave of clones that expanded from day 15 to 37 leaned towards CD4+. The study included only a couple of mild cases, and larger cohorts that include severe cases with pre-infection samples were judged to be necessary. The second-wave clones that peaked on day 37 were not confirmed to be SARS-CoV-2 specific. Contracting CD4+ clones were found mainly in CM and EM memory subsets, while CD8+ clones were enriched in EMRA. Some responding clones were detected in pre-infection memory, suggesting pre-existing cross-reactive memory T cells joined the SARS-CoV-2 response.

Ficoll-Paque density gradient centrifugation was the method used to isolate PBMCs. Instrument on record: Illumina NovaSeq 6000. TCRalpha and TCRbeta cDNA libraries were built by 5'RACE with constant-segment primers, adding sample barcodes and unique molecular identifiers. RNA was extracted from every sample with Trizol reagent. Libraries were amplified in two PCR steps, with a second sample barcode and Illumina TruSeq adapters added in the second step. Sequencing of libraries was performed on an Illumina NovaSeq with 2 x 150 bp paired-end reads. The source study handled its data this way. The reads were demultiplexed and collapsed into UMI-guided consensus sequences using migec v1.2.7. Using mixcr v2.1.11, UMI consensuses were aligned to TRA and TRB V and J templates and then assembled into clonotypes. Expanded or contracted clonotypes were those called significant by both edgeR and NoisET, with noise models trained on biological replicates. For edgeR calls, the cutoffs were a false discovery rate-adjusted p below 0.01 and a log2 fold-change threshold of 1. As an exploratory analysis of dynamics, PCA with hierarchical clustering was applied to max-normalized trajectories of the 1000 most abundant clonotypes. Separately sequenced CD4+ and CD8+ repertoires were used to assign a CD4 or CD8 phenotype to each responding clone. Starting from the raw public reads, TCRdb applied fastp trimming at Q25, assembled clones with MiXCR and retained in-frame beta chains. Rows are combined by CDR3 protein, so each entry shows the most common genes and DNA. The authors' filters were not applied to this entry. The sample table shows tens of thousands of distinct CDR3 sequences, and about 23% are seen once. The ten largest clones capture roughly two fifths of the sample.

Via the germline V gene, CDR1 is SQVTM and CDR2 ANQGSEA. At the junction V is shortened by 5 bases and J by 5 bases, with 12 bases in between. From cysteine to phenylalanine, the CDR3 is 12 amino acids long. The entry retains the CDR3 DNA only, 36 bases that are in frame from base 1. Recombination connected TRBV29-1 to TRBJ1-1, with no confident D gene call. The specimen was PBMCs or a T cell subset sorted from them (not recorded which). The clonotype comes from a man aged 18 to 35 who had mild COVID-19 (a few samples of this study predate the infection). The sample titles of this study are shuffled in the database, so cell type and time point are left out; the donor was told from shared clones. Here is the DNA: TGCAGCGTTTCGGGAGGGTCGACTGAAGCTTTCTTT. This sequence encodes CSVSGGSTEAFF.